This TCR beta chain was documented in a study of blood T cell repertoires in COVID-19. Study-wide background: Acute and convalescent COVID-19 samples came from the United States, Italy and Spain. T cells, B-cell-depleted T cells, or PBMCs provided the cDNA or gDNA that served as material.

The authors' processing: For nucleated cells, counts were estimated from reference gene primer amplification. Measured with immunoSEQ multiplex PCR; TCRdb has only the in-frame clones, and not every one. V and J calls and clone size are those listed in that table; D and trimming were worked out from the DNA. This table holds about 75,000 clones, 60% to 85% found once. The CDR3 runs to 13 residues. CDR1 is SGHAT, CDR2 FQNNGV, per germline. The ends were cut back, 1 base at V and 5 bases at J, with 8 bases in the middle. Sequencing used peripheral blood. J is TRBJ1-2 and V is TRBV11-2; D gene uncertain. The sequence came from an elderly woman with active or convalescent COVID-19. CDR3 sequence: CASSLAGEYGYTF. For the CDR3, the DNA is TGTGCCAGCAGCTTAGCCGGGGAGTATGGCTACACCTTC.